This TCR beta chain was recovered during a study of CD8 T cells in ankylosing spondylitis. TCRdb independently ran MiXCR on the 5' RACE reads; one entry per CDR3 protein. In the table there are about 200,000 distinct CDR3 sequences, 20% to 30% of which are singletons. The germline gives CDR1 MNHNS, CDR2 SASEGT. The CDR3 totals 13 residues. V lost 2 bases and J lost 16, with 18 bases in between. The TCR sequence derives from a male donor with ankylosing spondylitis or in good health (not recorded which). The chain joins TRBV6-1 to TRBJ1-5; D unclear. The material sequenced was blood, either unsorted or a sorted T cell fraction (not recorded which). The CDR3 region is CASSEWVLTSDHF. The CDR3 DNA sequence: TGTGCCAGCAGTGAATGGGTGTTAACCTCTGATCATTTT.